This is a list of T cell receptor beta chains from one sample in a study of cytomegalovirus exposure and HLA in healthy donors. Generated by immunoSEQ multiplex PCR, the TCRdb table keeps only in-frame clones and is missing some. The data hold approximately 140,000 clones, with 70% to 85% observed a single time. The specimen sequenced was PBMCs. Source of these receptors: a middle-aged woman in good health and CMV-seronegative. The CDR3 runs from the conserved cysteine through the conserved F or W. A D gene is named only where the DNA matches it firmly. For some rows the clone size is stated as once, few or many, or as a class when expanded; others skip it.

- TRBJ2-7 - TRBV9 TGTGCCAGCAGCCCGGGGGTGGGTTTCCTCGTCTACGAGCAGTACTTC CASSPGVGFLVYEQYF
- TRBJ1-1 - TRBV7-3 TGTGCCAGCAGCTTAATAGGGGGAGTAACTGAAGCTTTCTTT CASSLIGGVTEAFF
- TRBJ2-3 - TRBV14 TGTGCCAGCAGCCTAGCGAACACAGATACGCAGTATTTT CASSLANTDTQYF
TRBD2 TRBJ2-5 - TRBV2 TGTGCCAGCAGTGATGTTGTAGGCGGGAGCTTTCAAGAGACCCAGTACTTC CASSDVVGGSFQETQYF
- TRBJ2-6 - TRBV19 TGTGCCAGTAAAGGGGCTGGGGCCAACGTCCTGACTTTC CASKGAGANVLTF
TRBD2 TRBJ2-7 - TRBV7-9 TGTGCCAGCAGCTTAGGACTAGCGGGATCCTACGAGCAGTACTTC CASSLGLAGSYEQYF
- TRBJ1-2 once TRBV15 TGTGCCACCAGCAGAGATATAGTTAACTATGGCTACACCTTC CATSRDIVNYGYTF
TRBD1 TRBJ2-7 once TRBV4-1 TGCGCCAGCAGCCAGGCCGGGACAGGGCCTTACGAGCAGTACTTC CASSQAGTGPYEQYF
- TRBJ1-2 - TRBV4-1 TGCGCCAGCAGCCGGAACAGGGTCCTTGAGAACTATGGCTACACCTTC CASSRNRVLENYGYTF
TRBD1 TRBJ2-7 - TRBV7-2 TGTGCCAGCAGCCCTGGAGCAGGACAGGGGGGCTCATACGAGCAGTACTTC CASSPGAGQGGSYEQYF
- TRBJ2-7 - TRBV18 TGTGCCAGCTCACGTACAGCACAGGCCTACGAGCAGTACTTC CASSRTAQAYEQYF
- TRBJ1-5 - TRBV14 TGTGCCAGCAGCCAAGTCTCTGATCAGCCCCAGCATTTT CASSQVSDQPQHF
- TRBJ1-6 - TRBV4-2 TGTGCCAGCAGCCAAGTTAGGGAGGGGTCACCCCTCCACTTT CASSQVREGSPLHF
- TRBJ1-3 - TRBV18 TGTGCCAGCTCACAGGGAAAGGGGATCTTTGGAAACACCATATATTTT CASSQGKGIFGNTIYF
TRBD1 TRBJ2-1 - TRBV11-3 TGTGCCAGCAGCTTAGATACCGGGACAGGGGGCGTAAATGAGCAGTTCTTC CASSLDTGTGGVNEQFF
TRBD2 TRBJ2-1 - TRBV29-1 TGCAGCTCCCGCGACGCTATAGCGGGAGGTGTGGGTGAGCAGTTCTTC CSSRDAIAGGVGEQFF
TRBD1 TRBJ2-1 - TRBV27 TGTGCCAGCAGCTTTTCGGGACAGGGGAACTATGAGCAGTTCTTC CASSFSGQGNYEQFF
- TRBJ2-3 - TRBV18 TGTGCCAGCTCACCGTATAGCACAGATACGCAGTATTTT CASSPYSTDTQYF
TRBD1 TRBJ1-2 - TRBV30 TGTGCCCTATTTCGACAGGGCTATGGCTACACCTTC CALFRQGYGYTF
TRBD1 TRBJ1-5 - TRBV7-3 TGTGCCAGCAGCTTAGACAGGGGGCGGGAGCCCCAGCATTTT CASSLDRGREPQHF
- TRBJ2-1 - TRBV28 TGTGCCAGCAGTTTATTTGGCGGGGTTACCTACAATGAGCAGTTCTTC CASSLFGGVTYNEQFF
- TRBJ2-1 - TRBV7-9 TGTGCCAGCAGCCTCACTTACAATGAGCAGTTCTTC CASSLTYNEQFF
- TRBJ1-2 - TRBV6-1 TGTGCCAGCTCACCGGGAGCTAACTATGGCTACACCTTC CASSPGANYGYTF
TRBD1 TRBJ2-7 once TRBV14 TGTGCCAGCAGCCCAGGTTGGGGGACAGGGGACTACGAGCAGTACTTC CASSPGWGTGDYEQYF
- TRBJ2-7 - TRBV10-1 TGCGCCAGCGGTAGAACGGGAGTCCCAAGCGAGCAGTACTTC CASGRTGVPSEQYF
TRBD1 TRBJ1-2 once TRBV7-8 TGTGCCAGCAGCCCACGGACAGGGGCCATGGGGGGCTATGGCTACACCTTC CASSPRTGAMGGYGYTF
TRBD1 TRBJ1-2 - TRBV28 TGTGCCAGCAGTTTGACAGGGGGGGAGGGCTACACCTTC CASSLTGGEGYTF
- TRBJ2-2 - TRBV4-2 TGTGCCAGCAGCCAAGCCCTATCTGAGGCCGGGGAGCTGTTTTTT CASSQALSEAGELFF
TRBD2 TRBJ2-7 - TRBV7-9 TGTGCCAGCAACTTAGCGGGAGGGCCTTCCGAGCAGTACTTC CASNLAGGPSEQYF